The T cell receptor beta chain described here comes from a study of blood T cell repertoires in COVID-19. About the study: Material from acute and convalescent COVID-19 was sourced from the United States, Italy and Spain. Nucleic acid was either cDNA or gDNA, and it came from T cells, B-cell-depleted T cells, or PBMCs.

Here immunoSEQ multiplex PCR was the method, and the copy in TCRdb shows in-frame clones only, minus some. This sample yields roughly 280,000 clones, of which roughly 84% are seen a single time; less than 5% belongs to the top ten. Germline V gives CDR1 MDHEN, CDR2 SYDVKM. The CDR3 covers 16 residues. V dropped 7 bases and J dropped 0 bases, with 19 bases sitting between them. Material: peripheral blood. The receptor was isolated from a man aged 55-75 years with acute or convalescent COVID-19. The chain joins TRBV28 to TRBJ2-7, with D uncertain. CDR3 protein: CASKPGLFSSSYEQYF. In DNA, the CDR3 is TGTGCCAGCAAGCCTGGTTTGTTTTCAAGCTCCTACGAGCAGTACTTC.